This T cell receptor (beta chain) comes out of a study of cytomegalovirus exposure and HLA in healthy donors (TCRdb year 2017). About the full investigation: An earlier analysis of some 500 of the donors reported approximately 300 Gb of sequence data and 100 million to 140 million unique TCR beta sequences from roughly 200 million T cells. Approximately 300 gigabases of sequencing data and some 85 million unique TCR sequences were included in an early release covering 550 to 800 HLA-typed donors. Of the roughly 410 genotyped donors, 75% to 85% were placed in the genetic ancestry cluster associated with self-reported Caucasian donors. The study aimed to test whether cataloging public T cell receptors could reveal signatures of past pathogen exposure. The T cell repertoires of some 670 subjects were profiled by immunosequencing and related to cytomegalovirus serostatus. A separate validation cohort of over a hundred different subjects was used in addition to the 666-subject first cohort. To predict cytomegalovirus infection status, the study combined high-throughput TCR immunosequencing, statistical association of individual TCRs with disease status, and machine learning. To study patterns of TCR occurrence, a later analysis re-analyzed previously published TCR beta repertoires from 550 to 800 donors and added high-resolution HLA genotyping. The later analysis used no new phenotypic data to find candidate immune exposures, relying instead on TCR beta sequences and their occurrence across donors. In an earlier analysis of roughly 580 of the donors, high-throughput TCR beta sequencing was used to judge whether each TCR beta V gene segment behaved as functional or pseudogenic. Donor age, sex, ethnicity and CMV serostatus were collected together with the repertoire data. In a later genetic analysis, genome-wide SNP genotypes for about 65% of the roughly 670 donors were used, and that subset was treated as a discovery cohort. Every discovery cohort repertoire had been produced on one sequencing platform. HLA typing included class I and class II loci at four-digit resolution. The number of donors typed differed by locus, with 629-630 for A, B, C, DRB1 and DQB1, roughly 520 for DQA1, 600 to 610 for DPA1, and 472 for DPB1. About 5 DR-DQ haplotypes were handled as single units for association and clustering, since linkage in the cohort was strong. Across roughly 420 genotyped donors of the cohort, an average of roughly 250,000 unique TCR beta nucleotide sequences per donor were sequenced, and roughly a sixth of those sequences were non-productive.

About this clone itself: Its specific antigen is unknown. Qualities for individual bases were not recorded, and no much larger clone is one base off.

Overall study results and their limits: Most CMV-associated TCR beta chains appeared to be HLA-restricted in a later analysis, and the HLA associations seemed to be driven largely by CMV exposure. An earlier analysis of some 560 of the donors showed that most TCR beta V segments appeared in productive rearrangements either about 87% or about 30% of the time, which broadly matched IMGT annotations. According to the authors, the approach could potentially be generalized to other disease states and immunological phenotypes. Sequencing depth was assumed to be roughly uniform across donors in the presence/absence analyses, though that assumption may not hold. Linkage disequilibrium might explain the correlated functional status among segregating V segments, but an unknown experimental factor could not be excluded. Because the 87-base-pair reads could not distinguish some IMGT-functional V segments, including TRBV6-2 and TRBV6-3, those segments were excluded. A further reported finding was that TCR beta sequences accurately predicted the HLA-A and HLA-B alleles for most subjects in the first cohort. A later genetic analysis associated a missense DCLRE1C variant with V-gene and J-gene trimming of TCR beta chains, and an independent cohort replicated the association. In vitro tests confirmed that a few of the cytomegalovirus-associated TCR beta chains recognize cytomegalovirus antigens. CMV serostatus was the only immune exposure information available for the cohort. A later analysis found that HLA-associated TCR beta chains were more clonally expanded and had lower generation probabilities than equally common non-associated chains. According to a later analysis, parvovirus B19, influenza, CMV and Epstein-Barr virus appeared linked to several top co-occurrence clusters. In a later analysis, around 17,000 TCR beta sequences were associated with specific HLA alleles at a false discovery rate of 0.05. Because counts were too low, about 15 rarely observed V segments, including chromosome 9 orphons, were left out of the earlier analysis of a few hundred of the donors. Most TCR sequences were observed very rarely across donors, whereas some public TCRs were present in many individuals. A cluster of highly shared sequence variants was judged likely to be a technical artifact of the sequencing pipeline. According to a later genetic analysis, donors in an Asian-associated ancestry cluster had fewer N-insertions in productive TCRs than the approximately 700-donor mean. The classifier was reported to diagnose cytomegalovirus status with high specificity and sensitivity in both the original and validation cohorts. In a later analysis, TCR association rates were found to vary across HLA loci, with the most associated TCRs seen for DRB1 alleles and the fewest for HLA-C alleles. HLA typing was unavailable for some donors at each locus, so association tests used only the typed subset. The study gave a list of 150 to 200 TCR beta chains associated with cytomegalovirus. When HLA alleles, especially DR and DQ, strongly co-occurred, attributing TCR associations to individual alleles was difficult. This cohort had only TCR beta chains sequenced, and the lack of alpha or paired-chain data limited which features could be detected.

Sequences KGHSY (CDR1) and FQNENV (CDR2) are obtained from the germline V gene. Taken from cysteine to phenylalanine, the CDR3 has 15 residues. The retained sequence is limited to the CDR3, 45 bases, with the frame set at the first base. V and J lose 1 base and 8 bases, and a span of 14 bases separates them. The cohort comprised some 730 healthy bone marrow donors. At the time of sampling, all cohort members were nominally healthy, though unrecorded immune exposures were likely present. The donor tested CMV seropositive, placing the donor among the 289 seropositive members of the cohort. A peripheral blood sample was collected from each donor, and TCR beta sequencing was performed on peripheral blood mononuclear cells. The Qiagen DNeasy Blood Extraction Kit was used to extract genomic DNA from the blood cell samples. The method was the immunoSEQ multiplex PCR assay. The multiplex PCR relied on a mix of 60 forward primers for TCR Vbeta segments and 13 reverse primers for TCR Jbeta segments. The CDR3 region of rearranged TCR beta genes was amplified from genomic DNA by a multiplex PCR assay. The Illumina HiSeq System was used to sequence the amplified TCR beta libraries as 87-base-pair reads. Processing in the source paper ran as follows. A later analysis counted tens of millions of unique TCR beta chains across the 670 or so repertoires, and roughly 11 million of these chains were shared by at least two donors. To remove PCR and sequencing errors, raw reads were error-corrected and collapsed into unique sequences using a nearest-neighbor algorithm that merged closely related sequences. V, D and J gene segments were assigned by aligning CDR3 sequences to IMGT reference sequences. For a sequence to be retained, a match of at least six nucleotides was required to both a V gene segment and a J gene segment. Rearrangements were classified as productive when the CDR3 lacked stop codons and remained in frame with V and J, and all other rearrangements were classified as non-productive. Following IMGT convention, CDR3 was defined as the stretch from the second conserved V-encoded cysteine up to the conserved J-encoded phenylalanine. In an earlier analysis of more than 550 of the donors, sequences lacking an unambiguous match to a single V gene segment were excluded. In an earlier analysis of a few hundred of the donors, V segments were called functional above 56.7% productive rearrangements and were called segregating when the between-donor standard deviation exceeded 5%. A statistical classification framework was developed to diagnose cytomegalovirus status using the catalog of TCR beta chain sequences. V and J gene assignment, in a later analysis, came from comparing TCR nucleotide sequences with IMGT/GENE-DB human TR gene sequences. In a later analysis, CDR3 sequences and most-parsimonious VDJ recombination scenarios were assigned using the TCRdist pipeline. A later analysis defined each TCR beta chain by its CDR3 amino acid sequence plus V-gene family, and excluded reads lacking a unique V-gene family. A later analysis removed roughly 590 highly shared, low-generation-probability nucleotide sequences to deal with suspected cross-contamination and a sequencing artifact. In a later analysis, a clonal expansion index was calculated for each public chain from normalized within-repertoire ranks of inferred template counts. A later analysis computed generation probabilities with a VDJ recombination model fitted to out-of-frame rearrangements, and checked the results against IGoR. In a later analysis, hypergeometric tests were used to score TCR-TCR, TCR-HLA and TCR-CMV co-occurrence, with a repertoire-size bias correction applied to TCR pairs. A later analysis estimated false discovery rates by permuting HLA or CMV assignments 20 times. In a later analysis, co-occurring TCRs were grouped using DBSCAN, with TCRdist sequence similarity added in when clustering inside HLA-allele-positive subsets. Co-occurrence clustering excluded repertoires with fewer than 30,000 or more than 120,000 public chains, plus five with anomalous nucleotide sharing. TCRdb re-hosts the immuneACCESS table, in-frame sequences only. Its copies lack some clones; in the studies checked, an unresolved V gene accounts for under half of them, and the cause for the rest is not known. D and trimming were read from the DNA, whereas the V and J calls and clone size are those reported in that table. Counted in this sample were around 120,000 clones; just over 70% of them appeared once. About 2.7% of the sample is taken by the ten largest.

The clonotype comes from a woman aged 55-69 years in good health and CMV-seropositive. The source material was PBMCs. Recombination joined TRBV16 with TRBJ1-4; the D segment cannot be called with confidence. The DNA reads as follows: TGTGCCAGCAGCCAATTGCGGGGTTTGGGCGAAAAACTGTTTTTT. The encoded protein is CASSQLRGLGEKLFF.